This T cell receptor (beta chain) was captured by sequencing in a study of regulatory T cells in long-lasting Graves disease. Germline V gene lookup returns CDR1 LGHNA and CDR2 YSLEER. V lost 7 bases and J 3 bases, leaving 15 bases between the germline ends. This CDR3 contains 14 residues. Arm-PCR of CDR3 regions and iRepertoire HTBI primers were used to build TCR beta libraries. TCRdb used MiXCR to reprocess the multiplex PCR reads, holding one entry per CDR3 protein. Among about 460,000 distinct CDR3 sequences listed, less than 25% were seen once. Findings and limits, study-wide: Fewer public clonotypes were shared by new patients (over 950) than by persistent patients (about 2,500).

This clonotype was seen ten or more times. Its specificity is unknown. As for time point: persistent/refractory GD, antithyroid drugs over 5 years with positive TRAb. From PBMCs, RNA was extracted and then used to make the TCR library. The patients included were those that came from an endocrinology department in Xi'an, China. The chain carries TRBV4-3 and TRBJ1-2, with D tentatively TRBD1 (5 bases). This receptor was obtained from a female donor with Graves disease. The sequencing here drew on peripheral blood mononuclear cells (PBMCs), taken when the disease was refractory, from a patient treated with antithyroid drugs. The CDR3: CASTMTGADYGYTF. Written as DNA, the CDR3 is TGCGCCAGCACCATGACCGGGGCAGACTATGGCTACACCTTC.